The rows below give T cell receptor beta chains drawn from one sample of a study of shared clonotypes between healthy human individuals. Profiled with immunoSEQ multiplex PCR; TCRdb holds only in-frame clones, not every one. Of roughly 600,000 clones listed, 95% to 98% are singletons. Sequences were obtained from naive CD8+ T cells sorted from blood. Receptors were obtained from a man aged 30 to 45 in good health. CDR3s include the opening cysteine and the closing phenylalanine or tryptophan. D genes are given only for firm matches. Only part of the rows carry a size: once, few, many, or a class if the clone is expanded.

TRBJ2-2 TRBD2 TRBV9 once TGTGCCAGCAGCATGGCTAGCGGGACTGACGGGGAGCTGTTTTTT CASSMASGTDGELFF
TRBJ2-1 TRBD2 TRBV6-1 . TGTGCCAGCAGTGATCGACTAGCAGACTACAATGAGCAGTTCTTC CASSDRLADYNEQFF
TRBJ1-3 . TRBV6-5 . TGTGCCAGCAGTTCCGCCGGGACGTGGAACACCATATATTTT CASSSAGTWNTIYF
TRBJ2-1 . TRBV27 . TGTGCCAGCAGTTTCACGGCAGTCAATGAGCAGTTCTTC CASSFTAVNEQFF
TRBJ2-7 . TRBV11-2 . TGTGCCAGCAGCTTACAGGGATCCTCCTACGAGCAGTACTTC CASSLQGSSYEQYF
TRBJ1-5 . TRBV18 . TGTGCCAGCTCACCACCGGGGTCGCTGAAGGATCAGCCCCAGCATTTT CASSPPGSLKDQPQHF
TRBJ2-1 TRBD1 TRBV4-1 . TGCGCCAGCAGCCAAGTAGGGGGCGACTACAATGAGCAGTTCTTC CASSQVGGDYNEQFF
TRBJ2-7 . TRBV7-2 once TGTGCCAGCAGCTTACCCCCCTACGAGCAGTACTTC CASSLPPYEQYF
TRBJ2-7 TRBD2 TRBV7-6 . TGTGCCAGCAGCGCCTTACCGGGACTAGCGGGAGTGTCTGACGAGCAGTACTTC CASSALPGLAGVSDEQYF
TRBJ2-7 TRBD1 TRBV27 . TGTGCCAGCAGTCTCGGGACAGGGTTAACCTACGAGCAGTACTTC CASSLGTGLTYEQYF
TRBJ2-7 . TRBV10-1 . TGCGCCAGCAGTGAGTCGAGTCGGGGGCCGTACTACGAGCAGTACTTC CASSESSRGPYYEQYF
TRBJ2-2 . TRBV6-1 . TGTGCCAGCAGCTTGAAGACCGGGGAGCTGTTTTTT CASSLKTGELFF
TRBJ1-2 TRBD1 TRBV6-1 . TGTGCCAGCAGTGAACCGGGAGGGGGCGACTGGAGAATCACTCAGCGGGGTGGCTACACCTTC CASSEPGGGDWRITQRGGYTF
TRBJ1-4 TRBD1 TRBV19 . TGTGCCAGTAGTAATGACAGGGGGAGTGAAAAACTGTTTTTT CASSNDRGSEKLFF
TRBJ2-7 . TRBV11-2 . TGTGCCAGCAGCTTAACCGATTACCCCTACGAGCAGTACTTC CASSLTDYPYEQYF
TRBJ2-6 . TRBV6-5 . TGTGCCATCGGGGCGGATAACTCTGGGGCCAACGTCCTGACTTTC CAIGADNSGANVLTF
TRBJ2-1 . TRBV20-1 . TGCAGTGCACGGTTTAATGAGCAGTTCTTC CSARFNEQFF
TRBJ2-1 TRBD2 TRBV27 . TGTGCCAGCAGTCTTCTAGCGGGAGCTTTAAATGAGCAGTTCTTC CASSLLAGALNEQFF
TRBJ1-2 . TRBV14 . TGTGCCAGCAGCCAAGACCCCGGATTTGGCTATGGCTACACCTTC CASSQDPGFGYGYTF
TRBJ2-7 TRBD2 TRBV29-1 . TGCAGCGTTGAAGACACTAGCGGGAGCCACGAGCAGTACTTC CSVEDTSGSHEQYF
TRBJ2-6 TRBD1 TRBV7-9 . TGTGCCAGCAGACACGGACAGGCTAGCTCTGGGGCCAACGTCCTGACTTTC CASRHGQASSGANVLTF
TRBJ2-1 . TRBV7-9 . TGTGCCAGCAGCTTACGGGCGCTTTACAATGAGCAGTTCTTC CASSLRALYNEQFF
TRBJ2-7 . TRBV14 . TGTGCCAGCAGGAACGACTACTACGAGCAGTACTTC CASRNDYYEQYF
TRBJ1-1 . TRBV28 . TGTGCCAGCAGTTTTAATATGAACACTGAAGCTTTCTTT CASSFNMNTEAFF
TRBJ1-1 . TRBV9 . TGTGCCAGCAGCGTAGAGGGTATAACTGAAGCTTTCTTT CASSVEGITEAFF
TRBJ1-2 . TRBV7-2 . TGTGCCAGCAGCCCCACAGGGAACTATGGCTACACCTTC CASSPTGNYGYTF
TRBJ2-2 . TRBV29-1 once TGCAGCGTTTTTCTCACCGGGGAGCTGTTTTTT CSVFLTGELFF
TRBJ2-1 TRBD2 TRBV29-1 . TGCAGCGTTGCGGGACTAGCGGGAGTAAGTGTTTGGGTCTCCTACAATGAGCAGTTCTTC CSVAGLAGVSVWVSYNEQFF
TRBJ2-5 TRBD2 TRBV11-3 . TGTGCCAGCAGCTCGGGACTAGCGGGAGGGTATTCTTTGGAGACCCAGTACTTC CASSSGLAGGYSLETQYF
TRBJ2-3 . TRBV28 few TGTGCCAGCAGTTTATCGGATACGCAGTATTTT CASSLSDTQYF
TRBJ1-2 TRBD1 TRBV28 . TGTGCCAGCAAGGGGGCCTATGCGAACTATGGCTACACCTTC CASKGAYANYGYTF
TRBJ1-5 . TRBV11-3 . TGTGCCAGCAGCTTAAAGGGTTCCAATCAGCCCCAGCATTTT CASSLKGSNQPQHF
TRBJ2-3 TRBD2 TRBV9 . TGTGCCAGCAGCTCCAGACTAGCGGGAGGGAGGGGATACACAGATACGCAGTATTTT CASSSRLAGGRGYTDTQYF
TRBJ2-3 . TRBV5-8 . TGTGCCAGCAGCTACTCAGCGTTACGCACAGATACGCAGTATTTT CASSYSALRTDTQYF
TRBJ1-3 TRBD1 TRBV30 . TGTGCCTGGAGTGTAGTAGGGACAGCCGGAAACACCATATATTTT CAWSVVGTAGNTIYF
TRBJ2-7 . TRBV7-9 . TGTGCCAGCAGCCCAGCGGCGAGCTACGAGCAGTACTTC CASSPAASYEQYF
TRBJ2-7 . TRBV5-6 . TGTGCCAGCAGCTTGGGCGTCTACGAGCAGTACTTC CASSLGVYEQYF
TRBJ1-1 . TRBV15 . TGTGCCACCAGCGGCGAAACAGGGCTGGGGAACACTGAAGCTTTCTTT CATSGETGLGNTEAFF
TRBJ2-3 . TRBV9 . TGTGCCAGCAGCGTAGAAGGACAGTCGACCAACACAGATACGCAGTATTTT CASSVEGQSTNTDTQYF
TRBJ2-5 . TRBV5-4 . TGTGCCAGCGGGGGGACCCAAGAGACCCAGTACTTC CASGGTQETQYF
TRBJ2-5 TRBD2 TRBV28 . TGTGCCAGCAGACGTGGACTAGCGGGAGGACAAGAGACCCAGTACTTC CASRRGLAGGQETQYF
TRBJ2-1 TRBD2 TRBV5-1 . TGCGCCAGCAGCCCTGATGCTCGGGGGGGCGCAGGATCTGAGCAGTTCTTC CASSPDARGGAGSEQFF
TRBJ1-2 . TRBV9 few TGTGCCAGCAGCGCTGACCCATCCCCACAGGGCTATGGCTACACCTTC CASSADPSPQGYGYTF
TRBJ2-7 . TRBV11-2 . TGTGCCAGCAGCATCATTCGTCTGGGTTGGGAGCAGTACTTC CASSIIRLGWEQYF
TRBJ2-2 . TRBV2 . TGTGCCAGCAGCCACGCGGGGAGGAACACCGGGGAGCTGTTTTTT CASSHAGRNTGELFF
TRBJ2-1 . TRBV11-1 . TGTGCCAGCAGCTTAGTCGTCACCGGACTAAACAATGAGCAGTTCTTC CASSLVVTGLNNEQFF
TRBJ2-1 TRBD2 TRBV5-8 . TGTGCCAGCAGCCGGACTAGCGGGACCTACAATGAGCAGTTCTTC CASSRTSGTYNEQFF
TRBJ2-1 . TRBV9 . TGTGCCAGCAGCGTGTCTAGCGCTTACAATGAGCAGTTCTTC CASSVSSAYNEQFF
TRBJ2-7 . TRBV18 . TGTGCCAGCTCACCACCATCTGCAAAAGGAAGGGAGCAGTACTTC CASSPPSAKGREQYF
TRBJ2-1 TRBD2 TRBV5-1 . TGCGCCAGCAGCCAAGAGGGACTAGCGGGAGGGTCTTACAATGAGCAGTTCTTC CASSQEGLAGGSYNEQFF